The 32 T cell receptor beta chains below all came from one sample that was sequenced in a study of radiation and T cells in renal cell carcinoma (TCRdb year 2020). The time point label on this specimen signifies: tumor resected at nephrectomy. The sample's treatment or condition label is to be understood as: treatment-naive control, cytoreductive nephrectomy. Library generation was performed with the immunoSEQ multiplex PCR assay. TCRdb limited this immuneACCESS table to in-frame rearrangements with V and J called. A share of clones is missing; checked studies link under half to unresolved V genes, and the rest is unexplained. Counted in this sample were roughly 10,000 clones; roughly 58% of them appeared once. Together, the top ten hold roughly 9.7% of the sample. The sample in question was tumor tissue, obtained from a patient whose treatment was nephrectomy without radiotherapy. The receptors originated from a man in his forties with renal cell carcinoma.

The chain links TRBV6-1 to TRBJ1-2; unclear D gene. Trimming took 5 bases from V and 6 from J, leaving 16 bases between them. CDR1 and CDR2 (germline): MNHNS, SASEGT. This CDR3 comprises 14 residues. The CDR3 loop is CASSPGVDGDGYTF. CDR3 in DNA: TGTGCCAGCAGTCCCGGGGTAGATGGGGATGGCTACACCTTC.

In its sample, this clone was seen a few times. This rearrangement joins TRBV18 to TRBJ1-1, with 9 positions matching TRBD1. The V and J ends lost 3 bases and 3 bases, in that order; junction bases with no gene match: 8. The CDR3 length is 16 residues. The V gene's germline CDR1 is KGHSH and CDR2 LQKENI. Written as DNA, the CDR3 is TGTGCCAGCTCACCCCGGGACAGGGTTAGGGACACTGAAGCTTTCTTT. The encoded protein is CASSPRDRVRDTEAFF. Complete variable domain (other parts from reference TRBV18 and TRBJ1-1): NAGVMQNPRHLVRRRGQEARLRCSPMKGHSHVYWYRQLPEEGLKFMVYLQKENIIDESGMPKERFSAEFPKEGPSILRIQQVVRGDSAAYFCASSPRDRVRDTEAFFGQGTRLTVV.

The genes are TRBV19 and TRBJ2-2, with a tentative D call TRBD2 (5 bases). The CDR3 runs 15 residues. Germline assignment: CDR1 LNHDA and CDR2 SQIVND (reference sequence). V was cut by 2 bases and J by 3 bases, with 10 bases left in between. The CDR3 DNA reads as TGTGCCAGTAGTATAATCCGGGGAGACACCGGGGAGCTGTTTTTT. The encoded protein is CASSIIRGDTGELFF.

Only a few counts were recorded for this clone. The chain recombines TRBV19 with TRBJ2-7; 9 bases match TRBD1. Germline lookup yields CDR1 LNHDA and CDR2 SQIVND (reference sequence). This CDR3 is 13 amino acids long. J gave up 4 bases and V 5 bases, and 3 bases lay outside the gene matches. The chain's CDR3 is CASSPGTGYEQYV. CDR3 bases: TGTGCCAGTAGTCCAGGGACAGGGTACGAGCAGTACGTC.

This sequence joins TRBV19 and TRBJ2-7; no clear D. V shed 6 bases and J shed 1 base, with 10 bases lying between them. The germline V gene has CDR1 LNHDA and CDR2 SQIVND (reference sequence). The CDR3 runs to 13 residues. CDR3 bases: TGTGCCAGTAGCTCGGACCGTTCCTACGAGCAGTACTTC. Amino acids: CASSSDRSYEQYF.

This sequence joins TRBV11-3 and TRBJ2-3, with no clear D. V lost 1 base to trimming and J lost 7 bases, with 12 bases between them. The CDR3 length is 14 residues. Germline-derived CDR1 and CDR2 are SGHNT and YENEEA. CDR3 bases: TGTGCCAGCAGCTTAGTCAGGAGTGCAAATACGCAGTATTTT. Its protein product is CASSLVRSANTQYF.

This clone was recorded once. This sequence joins TRBV6-5 and TRBJ2-5; 9 positions match TRBD2. V lost 5 bases to trimming and J lost 5 bases; unmatched junction nucleotides: 6. Looked up from germline, CDR1 is MNHEY and CDR2 is SVGAGI. The CDR3 runs 14 residues. This CDR3 is CASSPGLAYETQYF. CDR3 sequence (DNA): TGTGCCAGCAGTCCTGGACTAGCGTACGAGACCCAGTACTTC.

CDR3 DNA sequence: TGTGCCATCAGTGGCGGTTTCTATGGCTACACCTTC. This gives the protein CAISGGFYGYTF. V and J are TRBV10-3 and TRBJ1-2, with D unresolved. V was cut by 4 bases and J by 4 bases, with 7 bases left in between. This CDR3 is 12 amino acids long. Germline V gene lookup returns CDR1 ENHRY and CDR2 SYGVKD.

This clone was picked up a small number of times. V is TRBV5-5 and J is TRBJ1-4, with no clear D. This CDR3 has 16 amino acids. Trimming shortened V by 4 bases and J by 7 bases, and 20 bases separated the two germline ends. CDR1 is SGHKS and CDR2 is YYEKEE in the germline V gene (reference sequence). CDR3 residues: CASSEDWARSAEKLFF. CDR3 DNA: TGTGCCAGCAGCGAGGATTGGGCCAGATCGGCTGAAAAACTGTTTTTT.

CDR3 loop: CASTSPSTDTQYF. CDR3 DNA sequence: TGTGCCAGTACTAGCCCTAGCACAGATACGCAGTATTTT. V is TRBV11-3 and J is TRBJ2-3, with D possibly TRBD2 on 6 matching bases. This CDR3 has 13 residues. Trimming removed 9 bases at V and 0 bases at J, with 10 bases between. Germline CDR1 and CDR2: SGHNT and YENEEA.

This clone was detected a few times. The chain has TRBV25-1 and TRBJ1-5; D is unclear. Between the trimmed V and J ends, which lost 1 base and 0 bases, there was a span of 4 bases. In germline, CDR1 is MGHDK, CDR2 SYGVNS. This CDR3 spans 14 amino acids. The CDR3 DNA sequence: TGTGCCAGCAGTGAATCAGGTAGCAATCAGCCCCAGCATTTT. It translates to CASSESGSNQPQHF.

In this sample, this clone turned up a few times. The chain is built from TRBV28 and TRBJ1-5; no definite D call. The CDR3 length is 15 residues. Germline assignment: CDR1 MDHEN and CDR2 SYDVKM. Trimming pared 7 bases from V and 0 bases from J, leaving 13 bases between. This CDR3 reads CASNPAGYSNQPQHF. The CDR3, as DNA: TGTGCCAGCAACCCCGCGGGTTATAGCAATCAGCCCCAGCATTTT. The entire variable domain, with the rest obtained from reference TRBV28 and TRBJ1-5, is as follows: DVKVTQSSRYLVKRTGEKVFLECVQDMDHENMFWYRQDPGLGLRLIYFSYDVKMKEKGDIPEGYSVSREKKERFSLILESASTNQTSMYLCASNPAGYSNQPQHFGDGTRLSIL.

The chain couples TRBV5-8 to TRBJ2-7; D gene ambiguous. Germline V gene data show CDR1 as SGHTS and CDR2 as YDEGEE. Trimming shortened V by 1 base and J by 4 bases, and 6 bases separated the two germline ends. The CDR3 runs to 12 residues. This chain's CDR3 is CASSLRDYEQYV. CDR3 coding DNA: TGTGCCAGCAGCTTGAGGGATTACGAGCAGTACGTC.

The rearrangement uses TRBV2 and TRBJ1-6, with D possibly matching TRBD1 (5 bases). Trimming took off 6 bases at V and 7 bases at J, with 10 bases between the two ends. The CDR3 is 13 residues long. CDR1 and CDR2 (germline): SNHLY, FYNNEI. In DNA form, the CDR3 reads TGTGCCAGCAGCGACAGTAGGAATTCACCCCTCCACTTT. This codes for CASSDSRNSPLHF. The full variable domain, its missing parts supplied by reference TRBV2 and TRBJ1-6, is EPEVTQTPSHQVTQMGQEVILRCVPISNHLYFYWYRQILGQKVEFLVSFYNNEISEKSEIFDDQFSVERPDGSNFTLKIRSTKLEDSAMYFCASSDSRNSPLHFGNGTRLTVT.

The chain has TRBV2 and TRBJ2-2, with D unresolved. The length of the CDR3 is 11 residues. CDR1 is SNHLY, CDR2 FYNNEI, per germline. Trimming pared 7 bases from V and 3 bases from J, leaving 3 bases between. CDR3 bases: TGTGCCAGCAAGTACACCGGGGAGCTGTTTTTT. Translation gives CASKYTGELFF.

The V and J genes are TRBV10-3 and TRBJ2-3; D might be TRBD2 (5 bases). CDR3 size: 13 residues. The ends were cut back, 6 bases at V and 4 bases at J, with 11 bases in the middle. Germline V gene data show CDR1 as ENHRY and CDR2 as SYGVKD. The CDR3 DNA sequence: TGTGCCATCAGAGGGAGTGATCCAGATACGCAGTATTTT. Translation gives CAIRGSDPDTQYF.

V usage is TRBV5-1 and J usage is TRBJ2-3; 7 bases agree with TRBD1. V lost 0 bases and J lost 3; bases outside the gene matches: 4. The CDR3 has 15 residues. Germline CDR1 is SGHRS and CDR2 is YFSETQ. CDR3 protein: CASSLALQGTDTQYF. The CDR3 DNA reads TGCGCCAGCAGCTTGGCCCTACAGGGGACAGATACGCAGTATTTT.

This clone occurred a few times. The chain employs TRBV7-2 and TRBJ1-5; D gene unclear. Trimming left V 1 base short and J 7 bases short, with 5 bases between. Per germline, CDR1 SGHTA and CDR2 FQGNSA. The CDR3 runs to 12 residues. The CDR3 DNA follows: TGTGCCAGCAGCTTAGGACTCCAGCCCCAGCATTTT. Amino acid sequence: CASSLGLQPQHF.

The rearrangement links TRBV11-2 to TRBJ2-7, with TRBD1 matching over 7 bases. The CDR3 is made up of 15 amino acids. CDR1 SGHAT and CDR2 FQNNGV come from the germline V gene. V lost 4 bases and J lost 3; bases outside the gene matches: 9. CDR3 DNA: TGTGCCAGCAGCTCCTTTGGGACAGACGGCTACGAGCAGTACTTC. Its protein product is CASSSFGTDGYEQYF.

As for this clone: The sample carries other DNA sequences with the same CDR3. The chain combines TRBV28 with TRBJ1-1; 9 bases line up with TRBD1. CDR3 length: 15 amino acids. Germline CDR1 and CDR2: MDHEN and SYDVKM. Unmatched junction bases numbered 8, after V lost 5 bases and J lost 4 bases. CDR3 amino acids: CASSLGQGYRTEAFF. The DNA of the CDR3 is TGTGCCAGCAGTCTAGGACAGGGGTATCGCACTGAAGCTTTCTTT.

This clone turned up a few times. The chain couples TRBV11-3 to TRBJ2-1; TRBD2 matches at 7 bases. The CDR3 has 15 amino acids. V gave up 5 bases and J gave up 0 bases; unmatched junction bases: 4. Germline-derived CDR1 and CDR2 are SGHNT and YENEEA. CDR3 DNA sequence: TGTGCCAGCAGCCCCGGGGGGAGCTCCTACAATGAGCAGTTCTTC. Translation: CASSPGGSSYNEQFF.

This chain joins TRBV28 and TRBJ1-3; weak D call: TRBD1 (5 bases). The V end lost 5 bases, the J end lost 2 bases, and 13 bases lay between the germline ends. This CDR3 has 15 amino acids. The germline V gene has CDR1 MDHEN and CDR2 SYDVKM. CDR3 region: CASSPPGTAGNTIYF. CDR3 nucleotides: TGTGCCAGCAGTCCCCCCGGGACCGCTGGAAACACCATATATTTT.

This clone was seen a few times. The rearrangement links TRBV9 to TRBJ2-1, with 9 bases fitting TRBD2. V was pared by 0 bases and J by 9 bases, with 7 bases of the junction left unmatched. Germline CDR1 is SGDLS and CDR2 is YYNGEE. The CDR3 is 15 residues long. CDR3: CASSVDRAGGLEQFF. DNA of the CDR3: TGTGCCAGCAGCGTAGATCGAGCGGGAGGTCTTGAGCAGTTCTTC.

The rearrangement joins TRBV7-9 to TRBJ1-2; D gene uncertain. The V gene lost 5 bases and the J gene lost 1 base, with 8 bases spanning the gap. In germline, CDR1 is SEHNR, CDR2 FQNEAQ (reference sequence). This CDR3 comprises 13 residues. Here the CDR3 reads CASSPPGNYGYTF. The CDR3 DNA sequence: TGTGCCAGCAGCCCCCCGGGTAACTATGGCTACACCTTC.

This clone was counted only a few times. This chain links TRBV6-1 with TRBJ2-7; D possibly corresponds to TRBD1 (5 bases). The CDR3 runs to 13 residues. CDR1 and CDR2 (germline): MNHNS, SASEGT. The V end was cut by 4 bases, the J end by 5 bases, with 12 bases between. The CDR3 sequence is CASSGSGLHEQYF. The CDR3 DNA reads as TGTGCCAGCAGTGGGTCAGGGTTACACGAGCAGTACTTC.

V usage is TRBV6-5 and J usage is TRBJ1-1; D call uncertain. CDR1 and CDR2 (germline): MNHEY, SVGAGI. The CDR3 extends over 11 amino acids. Trimming pared 7 bases from V and 1 base from J, leaving 4 bases between. Here the CDR3 DNA reads TGTGCCAGCAACCAGAACACTGAAGCTTTCTTT. This codes for CASNQNTEAFF.

The rearrangement uses TRBV5-1 and TRBJ2-3; 12 bases agree with TRBD2. The CDR3 is 16 amino acids. Germline V CDR1 and CDR2: SGHRS, YFSETQ. The V segment lost 6 bases and the J segment 8 bases; nucleotides outside the gene matches: 13. The CDR3 loop is CASKGGLAGPQGTQYF. DNA of the CDR3: TGCGCCAGCAAGGGTGGACTAGCGGGACCTCAGGGTACGCAGTATTTT. Complete variable domain (other parts from reference TRBV5-1 and TRBJ2-3): KAGVTQTPRYLIKTRGQQVTLSCSPISGHRSVSWYQQTPGQGLQFLFEYFSETQRNKGNFPGRFSGRQFSNSRSEMNVSTLELGDSALYLCASKGGLAGPQGTQYFGPGTRLTVL.

The chain carries TRBV7-2 and TRBJ1-1, with D unclear. The CDR3 is 12 amino acids. Germline values: CDR1 SGHTA, CDR2 FQGNSA. The V and J ends lost 3 bases and 4 bases respectively, with 6 bases between them. CDR3 in DNA: TGTGCCAGCAGCTTCTCCTCCACTGAAGCTTTCTTT. Its translation: CASSFSSTEAFF.

The V call is TRBV29-1, the J call TRBJ2-1, with 10 bases lining up with TRBD2. V gave up 7 bases and J gave up 6 bases; unmatched junction bases: 6. This CDR3 is built from 13 residues. CDR1 SQVTM and CDR2 ANQGSEA come from the germline V gene. The CDR3 bases are TGCAGCGCAGGACTAGCGGCTTCCAATGAGCAGTTCTTC. This translates into CSAGLAASNEQFF.

This chain connects TRBV14 to TRBJ1-6; TRBD1 aligns across 7 bases. Germline loops: CDR1 SGHDN, CDR2 FVKESK. The V and J ends lost 4 bases and 7 bases, in that order; junction bases with no gene match: 7. CDR3 length: 15 residues. The CDR3 loop reads CASSPPGQMNSPLHF. The CDR3 coding sequence is TGTGCCAGCAGCCCTCCGGGACAGATGAATTCACCCCTCCACTTT.

This clone has only a few counts. The V and J genes are TRBV9 and TRBJ2-7; 11 bases line up with TRBD1. V lost 3 bases and J lost 3; bases outside the gene matches: 5. The CDR3 totals 15 residues. Germline CDR1 reads SGDLS; CDR2 reads YYNGEE. Written as DNA, the CDR3 is TGTGCCAGCAGCGAGGGAGGGACAGGGGGCTACGAGCAGTACTTC. This sequence encodes CASSEGGTGGYEQYF.

The gene calls are TRBV6-1 and TRBJ2-7; 9 nucleotides agree with TRBD1. V shed 7 bases, J shed 2 bases, and the junction held 3 bases outside the gene matches. CDR3 size: 13 residues. CDR1 MNHNS and CDR2 SASEGT come from the germline V gene. CDR3 protein: CASTGTGTYEQYF. The CDR3 DNA sequence: TGTGCCAGCACAGGGACAGGGACCTACGAGCAGTACTTC.